These T cell receptor beta chains were read from a single sample in a study of TIL therapy for anti-PD-1-resistant metastatic lung cancer. This table comes from immunoSEQ multiplex PCR, and its TCRdb copy is limited to in-frame clones, with some not included. The sample consists of tens of thousands of clones, under 80% of them appearing once. This material consisted of blood, taken at baseline. Source of these receptors: a person between 25 and 79 years old with non-small cell lung cancer. CDR3s include the opening cysteine and the closing phenylalanine or tryptophan. A D gene is named only where the DNA matches it firmly. A clone size is listed for some rows: how often the clone was seen (once, few, many), or a class if it is expanded.

V: TRBV5-1
D: TRBD2
size: -
J: TRBJ2-7
CDR3: CASSLGRGQYF
DNA: TGCGCCAGCAGCCTAGGGAGGGGGCAGTACTTC

V: TRBV11-1
D: TRBD1
size: -
J: TRBJ1-2
CDR3: CASSPQGGAEGGYTF
DNA: TGTGCCAGCAGCCCACAGGGGGGGGCTGAGGGCGGCTACACCTTC

V: TRBV6-1
D: TRBD1
size: few
J: TRBJ1-2
CDR3: CASRAQGTYGYTF
DNA: TGTGCCAGCAGGGCACAGGGGACCTATGGCTACACCTTC

V: TRBV2
D: -
size: -
J: TRBJ1-2
CDR3: CASSEGGGYGYTF
DNA: TGTGCCAGCAGTGAGGGCGGGGGATATGGCTACACCTTC

V: TRBV21-1
D: -
size: -
J: TRBJ2-7
CDR3: CASSKYFYSSYEQYF
DNA: TGTGCCAGCAGCAAGTACTTTTACAGCTCCTACGAGCAGTACTTC

V: TRBV6-1
D: TRBD2
size: -
J: TRBJ2-3
CDR3: CASSEALLAGGDTQYF
DNA: TGTGCCAGCAGTGAAGCGCTGCTAGCGGGGGGGGATACGCAGTATTTT

V: TRBV10-3
D: -
size: -
J: TRBJ1-4
CDR3: CAIGGTTGEKLFF
DNA: TGTGCCATCGGGGGGACGACGGGGGAAAAACTGTTTTTT

V: TRBV18
D: TRBD2
size: -
J: TRBJ2-7
CDR3: CASSRSGRADYEQYF
DNA: TGTGCCAGCTCCCGTAGCGGGAGGGCCGACTACGAGCAGTACTTC

V: TRBV6-1
D: -
size: -
J: TRBJ2-4
CDR3: CASSLPGNKNIQYF
DNA: TGTGCCAGCAGTTTACCGGGGAACAAAAACATTCAGTACTTC

V: TRBV5-4
D: -
size: -
J: TRBJ1-1
CDR3: CASSLVELNTEAFF
DNA: TGTGCCAGCAGCTTGGTAGAGCTTAACACTGAAGCTTTCTTT

V: TRBV10-3
D: -
size: -
J: TRBJ2-5
CDR3: CAISEPSGLREQYF
DNA: TGTGCCATCAGTGAGCCGTCAGGGCTGAGGGAGCAGTACTTC

V: TRBV2
D: TRBD2
size: -
J: TRBJ2-5
CDR3: CASSTTSAAPETQYF
DNA: TGTGCCAGCAGCACAACTAGCGCTGCCCCGGAGACCCAGTACTTC

V: TRBV5-8
D: TRBD1
size: -
J: TRBJ2-1
CDR3: CASSLAGTGTSEQFF
DNA: TGTGCCAGCAGCTTGGCCGGGACAGGAACTAGTGAGCAGTTCTTC

V: TRBV6-6
D: -
size: -
J: TRBJ2-1
CDR3: CASSRTHGGNEQFF
DNA: TGTGCCAGCAGCCGGACTCACGGAGGCAATGAGCAGTTCTTC

V: TRBV5-1
D: TRBD2
size: few
J: TRBJ2-2
CDR3: CASSPQERRAGETGELFF
DNA: TGCGCCAGCAGCCCCCAGGAGCGGCGAGCGGGGGAGACCGGGGAGCTGTTTTTT

V: TRBV13
D: -
size: -
J: TRBJ2-1
CDR3: CASSPAYGNEQFF
DNA: TGTGCCAGCAGCCCCGCGTACGGCAATGAGCAGTTCTTC

V: TRBV19
D: -
size: -
J: TRBJ1-1
CDR3: CASSIEYMNTEAFF
DNA: TGTGCCAGTAGTATCGAATACATGAACACTGAAGCTTTCTTT

V: TRBV23-1
D: -
size: once
J: TRBJ2-3
CDR3: CASSQSSAITKMPDTQYF
DNA: TGCGCCAGCAGTCAATCGTCAGCTATCACCAAAATGCCAGATACGCAGTATTTT

V: TRBV19
D: TRBD1
size: -
J: TRBJ2-2
CDR3: CASIAFGTGSIIWNTGELFF
DNA: TGTGCCAGTATCGCCTTCGGGACAGGGTCTATAATTTGGAACACCGGGGAGCTGTTTTTT

V: TRBV6-1
D: TRBD1
size: -
J: TRBJ2-3
CDR3: CASSVTGTGATDTQYF
DNA: TGTGCCAGCAGTGTCACCGGGACAGGGGCCACAGATACGCAGTATTTT

V: TRBV7-9
D: TRBD2
size: -
J: TRBJ2-3
CDR3: CASSPGLAGGVGSDTQYF
DNA: TGTGCCAGCAGCCCGGGACTAGCGGGAGGAGTGGGGTCGGATACGCAGTATTTT

V: TRBV7-8
D: -
size: -
J: TRBJ2-1
CDR3: CASSLVSGASVYEQFF
DNA: TGTGCCAGCAGCTTAGTAAGCGGCGCTAGTGTGTATGAGCAGTTCTTC

V: TRBV7-2
D: -
size: few
J: TRBJ2-1
CDR3: CASSLDLADYSYNEQFF
DNA: TGTGCCAGCAGCTTAGACCTGGCTGACTATTCCTACAATGAGCAGTTCTTC

V: TRBV5-1
D: -
size: few
J: TRBJ2-2
CDR3: CASSLMGAGTGELFF
DNA: TGCGCCAGCAGCTTGATGGGGGCAGGAACCGGGGAGCTGTTTTTT

V: TRBV11-1
D: -
size: -
J: TRBJ2-3
CDR3: CASSLRRGPRGTQYF
DNA: TGTGCCAGCAGCTTACGACGGGGACCGAGGGGTACGCAGTATTTT

V: TRBV19
D: -
size: few
J: TRBJ2-2
CDR3: CASSIDERHTNTGELFF
DNA: TGTGCCAGTAGTATAGATGAAAGACACACGAACACCGGGGAGCTGTTTTTT

V: TRBV19
D: TRBD1
size: -
J: TRBJ2-1
CDR3: CASSIRDRGSSTSSRSSYNEQFF
DNA: TGTGCCAGTAGTATCCGGGACAGGGGGTCGTCCACTAGCAGCCGGAGCTCCTACAATGAGCAGTTCTTC

V: TRBV9
D: TRBD2
size: -
J: TRBJ2-7
CDR3: CASSVTPGGVSYEQYF
DNA: TGTGCCAGCAGCGTGACCCCGGGGGGGGTCTCCTACGAGCAGTACTTC

V: TRBV5-1
D: -
size: -
J: TRBJ2-2
CDR3: CASTINTGELFF
DNA: TGCGCCAGCACAATAAACACCGGGGAGCTGTTTTTT

V: TRBV7-2
D: TRBD2
size: -
J: TRBJ2-7
CDR3: CASSTSGRNYEQYF
DNA: TGTGCCAGCAGCACTAGCGGGAGAAACTACGAGCAGTACTTC

V: TRBV29-1
D: TRBD1
size: few
J: TRBJ1-2
CDR3: CSVGQGNGYTF
DNA: TGCAGCGTTGGACAGGGGAACGGCTACACCTTC

V: TRBV2
D: -
size: once
J: TRBJ2-7
CDR3: CASSEDLGGFYEQYF
DNA: TGTGCCAGCAGTGAAGATTTAGGAGGGTTCTACGAGCAGTACTTC

V: TRBV4-2
D: -
size: -
J: TRBJ1-5
CDR3: CASSPNRVQPQHF
DNA: TGTGCCAGCAGTCCAAACAGAGTGCAGCCCCAGCATTTT

V: TRBV19
D: TRBD2
size: -
J: TRBJ2-6
CDR3: CASSIFASGLGGANVLTF
DNA: TGTGCCAGTAGTATTTTTGCTAGCGGGTTGGGTGGGGCCAACGTCCTGACTTTC

V: TRBV5-1
D: -
size: -
J: TRBJ2-2
CDR3: CASSLDSANTGELFF
DNA: TGCGCCAGCAGCTTGGATTCCGCGAACACCGGGGAGCTGTTTTTT

V: TRBV18
D: -
size: -
J: TRBJ2-3
CDR3: CASSPLGPGTDTQYF
DNA: TGTGCCAGCTCACCCTTAGGACCGGGGACAGATACGCAGTATTTT

V: TRBV2
D: -
size: few
J: TRBJ2-7
CDR3: CASSYSRGRSEQYF
DNA: TGTGCCAGCAGTTACTCGAGAGGCCGCAGCGAGCAGTACTTC

V: TRBV29-1
D: -
size: -
J: TRBJ2-7
CDR3: CSVVWQGTYEQYF
DNA: TGCAGCGTTGTTTGGCAGGGGACATACGAGCAGTACTTC

V: TRBV28
D: -
size: -
J: TRBJ1-2
CDR3: CASSLLERGPYGYTF
DNA: TGTGCCAGCAGTTTACTGGAACGGGGGCCTTATGGCTACACCTTC

V: TRBV6-4
D: TRBD1
size: medium-sized
J: TRBJ2-3
CDR3: CASSDSTGGADTQYF
DNA: TGTGCCAGCAGTGACTCGACAGGGGGGGCAGATACGCAGTATTTT

V: TRBV7-2
D: TRBD1
size: -
J: TRBJ1-4
CDR3: CASSRQGLSNEKLFF
DNA: TGTGCCAGCAGCAGACAGGGTCTCTCTAATGAAAAACTGTTTTTT

V: TRBV28
D: -
size: -
J: TRBJ1-2
CDR3: CASSPSVAELHGYTF
DNA: TGTGCCAGCAGCCCCTCAGTGGCAGAACTCCATGGCTACACCTTC